Below, one TCR beta chain is given with its context. Its antigen is as yet unknown. Documented treatment: oral pan-JAK inhibitor, 5-10 mg twice daily. The data were obtained in a study of CD8+ T cells in alopecia areata. Study overall: Among treated patients, severity was scored by affected scalp area percentage. Overall study results and limits: Across lesional scalp, and particularly alopecia totalis/universalis, clonality surpassed that of normal scalp.

RNA extraction was followed by reverse transcription into cDNA, which acted as the sequencing template. Profiling relied on immunoSEQ multiplex PCR, and the TCRdb table lists in-frame clones only, not all of them. The data show about 160,000 clones, about two thirds seen once. The TCR originated in a human donor with alopecia areata. This sample comprised CD4+ T cells sorted from blood, obtained at week 4, from a patient treated with tofacitinib.

The CDR3 bases are TGTGCCAGCAGTGTTAGCGCAGAGACCCAGTACTTC. It translates to CASSVSAETQYF. J is TRBJ2-5 and V is TRBV2; perhaps TRBD2 as D (5 bases). Germline-derived CDR1 and CDR2 are SNHLY and FYNNEI. CDR3 length equals 12 residues. With 4 bases removed from V and 4 bases from J, the gap between germline ends came to 7 bases.